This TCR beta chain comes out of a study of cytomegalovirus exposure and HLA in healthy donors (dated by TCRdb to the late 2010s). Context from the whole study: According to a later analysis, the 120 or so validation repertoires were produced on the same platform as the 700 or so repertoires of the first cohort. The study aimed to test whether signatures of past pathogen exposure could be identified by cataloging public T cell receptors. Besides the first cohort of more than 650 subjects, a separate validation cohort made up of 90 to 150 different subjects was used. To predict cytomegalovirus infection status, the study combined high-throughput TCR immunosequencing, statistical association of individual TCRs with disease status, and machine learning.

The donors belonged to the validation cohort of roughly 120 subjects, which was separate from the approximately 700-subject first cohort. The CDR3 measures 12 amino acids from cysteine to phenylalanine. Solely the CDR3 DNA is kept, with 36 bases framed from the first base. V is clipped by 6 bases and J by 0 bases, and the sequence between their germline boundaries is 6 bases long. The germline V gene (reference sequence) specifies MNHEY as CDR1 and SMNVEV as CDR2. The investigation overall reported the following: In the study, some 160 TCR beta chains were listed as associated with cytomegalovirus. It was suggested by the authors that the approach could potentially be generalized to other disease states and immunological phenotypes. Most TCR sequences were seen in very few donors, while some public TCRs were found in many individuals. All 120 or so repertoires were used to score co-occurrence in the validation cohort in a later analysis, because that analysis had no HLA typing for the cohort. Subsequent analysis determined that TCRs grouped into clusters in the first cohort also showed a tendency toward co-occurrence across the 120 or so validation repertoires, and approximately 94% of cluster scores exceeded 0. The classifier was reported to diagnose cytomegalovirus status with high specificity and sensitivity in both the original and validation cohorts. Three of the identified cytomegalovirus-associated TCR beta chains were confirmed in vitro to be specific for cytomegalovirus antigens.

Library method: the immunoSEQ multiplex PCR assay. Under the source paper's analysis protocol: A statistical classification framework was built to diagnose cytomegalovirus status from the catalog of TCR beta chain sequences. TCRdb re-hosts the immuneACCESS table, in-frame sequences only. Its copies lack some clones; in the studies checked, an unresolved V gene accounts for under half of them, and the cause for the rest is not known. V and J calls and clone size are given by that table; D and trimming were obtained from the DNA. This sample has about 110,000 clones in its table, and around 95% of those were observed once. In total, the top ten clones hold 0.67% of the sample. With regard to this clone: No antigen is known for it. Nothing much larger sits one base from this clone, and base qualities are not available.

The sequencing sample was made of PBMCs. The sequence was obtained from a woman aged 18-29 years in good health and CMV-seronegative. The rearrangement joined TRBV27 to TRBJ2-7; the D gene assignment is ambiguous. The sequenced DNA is TGTGCCAGCAGCTCCCCCTCCTACGAGCAGTACTTC. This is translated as CASSSPSYEQYF.